This TCR beta chain was captured by sequencing in a study of T-cell memory formation after mild COVID-19. Study results and caveats: The pre-infection memory compartment contained some responding clones, suggesting cross-reactive memory joined.

About this clonotype itself: Antigen: not known.

One entry per CDR3 protein results from TCRdb running MiXCR on the 5' RACE reads. In the table there are 450,000 to 700,000 distinct CDR3 sequences, under 20% of which are singletons. The clonotype was recovered from an adult woman who had mild COVID-19 (a few samples of this study predate the infection). Cell type and time point are not known. Sequenced: PBMCs or a T cell subset sorted from them (not recorded which).

CDR3 protein: CSAPHRYEQYF. The CDR3 bases are TGCAGTGCTCCCCACCGATACGAGCAGTACTTC. The chain links TRBV20-1 to TRBJ2-7, with no clear D. The germline V gene encodes CDR1 DFQATT and CDR2 SNEGSKA (reference sequence). The CDR3 sequence is 11 residues long. Trimming took 5 bases from V and 4 from J, leaving 9 bases between them.